A single sample gave rise to the 28 T cell receptor beta chains below, sequenced in a study of cytomegalovirus exposure and HLA in healthy donors (dated by TCRdb to about 2017). The library came from the immunoSEQ multiplex PCR assay. A mixture of 60 forward primers for TCR Vbeta segments and 13 reverse primers for TCR Jbeta segments was used in the multiplex PCR. TCRdb provides this immuneACCESS table in a form limited to in-frame rearrangements. Some clones are lacking; in checked studies, under half of them reflect an unresolved V gene, and why the rest are absent is not known. In all, the sample holds 200,000 to 250,000 clones, and less than 85% of those were seen once. In total, the top ten clones hold 0.2% to 0.25% of the sample. Sequenced sample: PBMCs. These receptors all come from a girl aged 2-10 years in good health and CMV-seronegative.

This chain connects TRBV7-6 to TRBJ1-4; D perhaps matches TRBD1 (6 bases). The CDR3 contains 14 residues. CDR1 is SGHVS and CDR2 is FNYEAQ in the germline V gene. The V end lost 3 bases, the J end lost 5 bases, and 10 bases lay between the germline ends. This chain's CDR3 is CASSFGQRNEKLFF. The DNA for the CDR3 is TGTGCCAGCAGCTTCGGACAGCGAAATGAAAAACTGTTTTTT.

This chain joins TRBV15 and TRBJ1-1, with a weak D call TRBD1 (6 bases). This CDR3 has 15 residues. V lost 5 bases to trimming and J lost 1 base, with 14 bases between them. The germline V gene encodes CDR1 LNHNV and CDR2 YYDKDF (reference sequence). CDR3 sequence (DNA): TGTGCCACCAGCCAGGGGCGAAGAAGGAACACTGAAGCTTTCTTT. Amino acids: CATSQGRRRNTEAFF.

The CDR3 DNA sequence: TGTGCCAGCAGCGTTGCTCCTAGCGGCGGCTACACCTTC. It is translated as CASSVAPSGGYTF. V is TRBV9 and J is TRBJ1-2; D not certain. The V end lost 2 bases, the J end lost 8 bases, and 13 bases lay between the germline ends. Per germline, CDR1 SGDLS and CDR2 YYNGEE. The CDR3 runs 13 residues.

This clone has a handful of counts. Other DNA sequences in the sample encode the same CDR3. The chain combines TRBV5-1 with TRBJ1-2; 10 bases fit TRBD1. The ends lost 3 bases at V and 10 bases at J; junction bases unmatched: 3. This CDR3 spans 12 amino acids. CDR1 SGHRS and CDR2 YFSETQ come from the germline V gene. CDR3 region: CASSWGTGDYTF. The CDR3 nucleotides are TGCGCCAGCAGCTGGGGGACAGGGGACTACACCTTC.

This chain links TRBV4-1 with TRBJ2-7; 9 nucleotides line up with TRBD2. CDR3 length: 17 amino acids. V was clipped by 0 bases and J by 1 base; unmatched bases: 7. Per the germline V gene, CDR1 is MGHRA and CDR2 is YSYEKL. The CDR3 spells CASSQDRSSGMSYEQYF. CDR3 nucleotide sequence: TGCGCCAGCAGCCAAGATCGGTCTAGCGGGATGTCCTACGAGCAGTACTTC.

The chain joins TRBV30 to TRBJ2-2; 12 bases match TRBD2. Trimming cost V 1 base and J 6 bases; bases outside gene matches: 12. Germline V gene lookup returns CDR1 GTSNPN and CDR2 SVGIG (reference sequence). The CDR3 is 18 amino acids. This chain's CDR3 is CAWSGTRTSGNLPGELFF. Written as DNA, the CDR3 is TGTGCCTGGAGTGGGACCAGGACTAGCGGGAACCTACCCGGGGAGCTGTTTTTT.

This chain links TRBV7-3 with TRBJ2-4; possible D gene TRBD1, 5 bases. The V end was cut by 5 bases, the J end by 1 base, with 15 bases between. Germline V gene sequence: CDR1 SGHTA, CDR2 FQGTGA. The CDR3 extends over 16 amino acids. The CDR3 loop is CASSPGLGAAKNIQYF. Here the CDR3 DNA reads TGTGCCAGCAGCCCCGGTCTAGGGGCTGCCAAAAACATTCAGTACTTC.

This clone was recorded only once. V usage is TRBV5-4 and J usage is TRBJ2-7; 7 nucleotides match TRBD1. Germline assignment: CDR1 SGHNT and CDR2 YYREEE (reference sequence). Trimming removed 2 bases from V and 2 bases from J; junction bases left unmatched: 4. This CDR3 has 14 amino acids. For the CDR3, the DNA is TGTGCCAGCAGCTTACCAGGGGGTACCTACGAGCAGTACTTC. Translation gives CASSLPGGTYEQYF.

This sequence joins TRBV4-2 and TRBJ1-2; 7 nucleotides line up with TRBD1. Germline lookup yields CDR1 LGHNA and CDR2 YNFKEQ. CDR3 size: 15 residues. V lost 3 bases and J lost 7; bases outside the gene matches: 11. Here the CDR3 reads CASSHKGGRGGGYTF. The CDR3, as DNA: TGTGCCAGCAGCCACAAAGGGGGCAGGGGTGGTGGCTACACCTTC.

In its sample, this clone was seen a few times. This sequence joins TRBV7-9 and TRBJ1-1; 7 nucleotides line up with TRBD1. Trimming cost V 1 base and J 0 bases; bases outside gene matches: 8. This CDR3 spans 17 amino acids. Germline CDR1 and CDR2: SEHNR and FQNEAQ (reference sequence). CDR3 nucleotides: TGTGCCAGCAGCTTAGGGGGGACACAGGGGATGAACACTGAAGCTTTCTTT. Translation: CASSLGGTQGMNTEAFF.

In DNA form, the CDR3 reads TGTGCCAGCAGTGAAGGAGCGGTAAACAATCAGCCCCAGCATTTT. Protein: CASSEGAVNNQPQHF. The chain recombines TRBV6-1 with TRBJ1-5; D ambiguous. There are 15 residues in the CDR3. Germline V lookup: CDR1 MNHNS, CDR2 SASEGT. Between the trimmed V and J ends, which lost 1 base and 3 bases, there was a span of 10 bases.

In the case of this clone: In the same sample, other DNA sequences code for this CDR3. V gene TRBV6-5 combines with J gene TRBJ2-2; tentative D call: TRBD2 (5 bases). This CDR3 contains 15 residues. Trimming stripped 0 bases from V and 2 bases from J, with 7 bases between. Germline V lookup: CDR1 MNHEY, CDR2 SVGAGI. CDR3 nucleotide sequence: TGTGCCAGCAGTTACTCGGACTCCAACACCGGGGAGCTGTTTTTT. Translated, it gives CASSYSDSNTGELFF.

This clone has just one count. The chain joins TRBV5-1 to TRBJ2-2; D unclear. Looked up from germline, CDR1 is SGHRS and CDR2 is YFSETQ. Trimming stripped 0 bases from V and 6 bases from J, with 9 bases between. CDR3 length equals 14 residues. CDR3 in DNA: TGCGCCAGCAGCTTGGATCCAGAAGCCGGGGAGCTGTTTTTT. Encoded protein: CASSLDPEAGELFF.

The chain joins TRBV2 to TRBJ1-4, with D uncertain. Germline values: CDR1 SNHLY, CDR2 FYNNEI. The ends were cut back, 5 bases at V and 0 bases at J, with 7 bases in the middle. The CDR3 is 14 amino acids. For the CDR3, the DNA is TGTGCCAGCAGTTACAGAGCAACTAATGAAAAACTGTTTTTT. Translating gives CASSYRATNEKLFF. The complete variable domain, with remaining parts taken from reference TRBV2 and TRBJ1-4, reads EPEVTQTPSHQVTQMGQEVILRCVPISNHLYFYWYRQILGQKVEFLVSFYNNEISEKSEIFDDQFSVERPDGSNFTLKIRSTKLEDSAMYFCASSYRATNEKLFFGSGTQLSVL.

Concerning this clone itself: The junction departs from the called germline gene at one end, perhaps through a read error. The rearrangement uses TRBV6-5 and TRBJ1-5; TRBD1 aligns across 8 bases. CDR1 is MNHEY, CDR2 SVGAGI, per germline. The CDR3 extends over 14 amino acids. CDR3 sequence reads: CASSAGQENQPQHF. Written as DNA, the CDR3 is TGTGCCAGCAGCGCGGGACAGGAAAATCAACCCCAGCATTTT.

The CDR3 region is CASSSYTQGRSNQPQHF. DNA of the CDR3: TGTGCCAGCAGCTCATATACGCAGGGTAGGAGCAATCAGCCCCAGCATTTT. The rearrangement joins TRBV7-9 to TRBJ1-5, with D perhaps TRBD1 (5 bases). With 4 bases removed from V and 1 base from J, the gap between germline ends came to 17 bases. Germline loops: CDR1 SEHNR, CDR2 FQNEAQ (reference sequence). The CDR3 has 17 residues.

This chain links TRBV5-5 with TRBJ1-1; D unclear. V was shortened by 2 bases and J by 11 bases, with 13 bases between the two germline ends. In germline, CDR1 is SGHKS, CDR2 YYEKEE (reference sequence). The CDR3 sequence is 12 residues long. The CDR3 is CASSFSGETAFF. The CDR3 coding sequence is TGTGCCAGCAGCTTCTCCGGGGAGACGGCTTTCTTT.

The chain links TRBV27 to TRBJ2-7; 8 bases align to TRBD2. After removal of 3 bases from V and 6 bases from J, the junction contained 10 bases not matched to a gene. Germline V gene sequence: CDR1 MNHEY, CDR2 SMNVEV (reference sequence). This CDR3 has 15 residues. The CDR3 DNA reads as TGTGCCAGCAGTTTGGCCCCCTCGGGGGGGGTCGAGCAGTACTTC. Encoded protein: CASSLAPSGGVEQYF.

The CDR3, as DNA: TGTGCCAGCAGTTCCCAGACTAGCTATAATTCACCCCTCCACTTT. Translated, it gives CASSSQTSYNSPLHF. V gene TRBV27 combines with J gene TRBJ1-6; D ambiguous. The CDR3 extends over 15 amino acids. V shed 4 bases and J shed 3 bases, with 10 bases lying between them. Per germline, CDR1 MNHEY and CDR2 SMNVEV (reference sequence).

The CDR3 coding sequence is TGTGCCAGCAGTTTAGTCCTAGCGGGAGGACATGAGCAGTTCTTC. Translated: CASSLVLAGGHEQFF. The chain couples TRBV27 to TRBJ2-1; 11 bases match TRBD2. V lost 2 bases to trimming and J lost 8 bases; unmatched junction nucleotides: 5. Germline V gene sequence: CDR1 MNHEY, CDR2 SMNVEV (reference sequence). The CDR3 consists of 15 residues.

This clone showed up just once. The chain links TRBV2 to TRBJ2-7, with no clear D. This CDR3 is built from 18 residues. Germline loops: CDR1 SNHLY, CDR2 FYNNEI. Trimming shortened V by 3 bases and J by 0 bases, and 21 bases separated the two germline ends. In DNA form, the CDR3 reads TGTGCCAGCAGTGACGACAACCCCGCGACCGCCGCCTCCTACGAGCAGTACTTC. This codes for CASSDDNPATAASYEQYF.

This clone was seen only once. The same CDR3 can be traced to other DNA sequences in this sample. This rearrangement joins TRBV5-1 to TRBJ2-2; 9 bases are a match to TRBD1. Germline V gives CDR1 SGHRS, CDR2 YFSETQ. CDR3 size: 15 residues. The trim removed 4 bases at V and 4 bases at J, leaving 5 bases unmatched. For the CDR3, the DNA is TGCGCCAGCAGCCCGGGACAGGGCGGCACCGGGGAGCTGTTTTTT. It is translated as CASSPGQGGTGELFF.

This CDR3 is CASSSRTSGYSYNEQFF. The CDR3 nucleotides read TGTGCCAGTAGTTCGCGGACTAGCGGCTACTCCTACAATGAGCAGTTCTTC. V gene TRBV19 combines with J gene TRBJ2-1; the match to TRBD2 covers 10 bases. The CDR3 is 17 amino acids. The V segment lost 5 bases and the J segment 0 bases; nucleotides outside the gene matches: 7. Germline lookup yields CDR1 LNHDA and CDR2 SQIVND (reference sequence).

The chain couples TRBV27 to TRBJ2-1; 8 nucleotides agree with TRBD1. The CDR3 runs 15 residues. Losses at the gene ends were 5 bases for V and 9 bases for J; bases not matched to a gene: 12. Germline V gene lookup returns CDR1 MNHEY and CDR2 SMNVEV (reference sequence). Here the CDR3 DNA reads TGTGCCAGCAGTCCCTATTCGGCGACAGGGGTTGAGCAGTTCTTC. Translation: CASSPYSATGVEQFF.

This rearrangement joins TRBV2 to TRBJ2-7, with a tentative D call TRBD2 (6 bases). V was clipped by 0 bases and J by 9 bases, with 6 bases between them. Germline-derived CDR1 and CDR2 are SNHLY and FYNNEI. The CDR3 contains 11 residues. As DNA, the CDR3 is TGTGCCAGCAGTGAAGCGGGGGGGCAGTACTTC. It encodes CASSEAGGQYF.

CDR3 nucleotides: TGTGCCAGCTCACCACGCCGATCGGGGTATGGCTACACCTTC. It specifies CASSPRRSGYGYTF. The J gene is TRBJ1-2, the V gene TRBV18; D not resolved. V was clipped by 1 base and J by 5 bases, with 11 bases between them. CDR1 KGHSH and CDR2 LQKENI come from the germline V gene. The CDR3 runs 14 residues.

The rearrangement uses TRBV7-6 and TRBJ1-1; a possible D gene is TRBD1 (6 bases). The V gene's germline CDR1 is SGHVS and CDR2 FNYEAQ. Trimming removed 0 bases at V and 3 bases at J, with 20 bases between. The length of the CDR3 is 18 residues. The CDR3 loop is CASSLAPGTSGKDTEAFF. Written as DNA, the CDR3 is TGTGCCAGCAGCTTAGCGCCGGGGACATCAGGGAAGGACACTGAAGCTTTCTTT.

This chain connects TRBV11-2 to TRBJ2-7; possibly TRBD2 for D (6 bases). V dropped 2 bases and J dropped 6 bases, with 20 bases sitting between them. The CDR3 totals 16 residues. Germline values: CDR1 SGHAT, CDR2 FQNNGV. CDR3 DNA: TGTGCCAGCAGCTTATTGACCCGGGGGAGCTTTCGCGAGCAGTACTTC. Translation: CASSLLTRGSFREQYF.